The 29 T cell receptor beta chains in this list originate from one sample, sequenced in a study of blood T cell repertoires in COVID-19. TCRdb keeps only in-frame clones here, not all; method: immunoSEQ multiplex PCR. The data show fewer than 250,000 clones, around 80% seen once. Sample: PBMCs or T cells enriched from blood (not recorded which). These receptors were collected from a woman aged 50 to 60 with acute COVID-19.

V and J are TRBV18 and TRBJ2-1; 8 bases are a match to TRBD2. The V and J ends lost 3 bases and 3 bases, in that order; junction bases with no gene match: 10. The germline gives CDR1 KGHSH, CDR2 LQKENI. This CDR3 region has 17 residues. The CDR3 nucleotides are TGTGCCAGCTCACCTCCTCTGGGGCGGGGGGACTACAATGAGCAGTTCTTC. Amino acids: CASSPPLGRGDYNEQFF.

The chain has TRBV13 and TRBJ1-6, with D possibly matching TRBD1 (5 bases). CDR1 and CDR2 (germline): PRHDT, FYEKMQ (reference sequence). The CDR3 totals 14 residues. The V end was cut by 2 bases, the J end by 7 bases, with 9 bases between. This chain's CDR3 is CASSLPGLNSPLHF. CDR3 sequence (DNA): TGTGCCAGCAGCTTACCAGGGTTAAATTCACCCCTCCACTTT. Using reference TRBV13 and TRBJ1-6 for the parts outside the CDR3, the full variable domain is AAGVIQSPRHLIKEKRETATLKCYPIPRHDTVYWYQQGPGQDPQFLISFYEKMQSDKGSIPDRFSAQQFSDYHSELNMSSLELGDSALYFCASSLPGLNSPLHFGNGTRLTVT.

This clone was seen more than once but under ten times. V usage is TRBV11-2 and J usage is TRBJ1-4; 8 bases fit TRBD1. The CDR3 spans 13 residues. V shed 6 bases, J shed 10 bases, and the junction held 7 bases outside the gene matches. The germline CDR1 and CDR2 sequences are SGHAT and FQNNGV. As DNA, the CDR3 is TGTGCCAGCAGTTTCGGACAGGGTGGAAAACTGTTTTTT. Protein: CASSFGQGGKLFF.

CDR3 nucleotides: TGTGCCAGCAGTCAACCGGGACAGGGTCATCGCGGAGCTTTCTTT. Translated, it gives CASSQPGQGHRGAFF. The rearrangement joins TRBV28 to TRBJ1-1; 9 nucleotides match TRBD1. After removal of 5 bases from V and 10 bases from J, the junction contained 14 bases not matched to a gene. Germline V lookup: CDR1 MDHEN, CDR2 SYDVKM. The CDR3 contains 15 residues.

The chain joins TRBV7-9 to TRBJ1-2; 8 nucleotides line up with TRBD1. CDR3 length: 13 residues. The germline gives CDR1 SEHNR, CDR2 FQNEAQ (reference sequence). V lost 5 bases, J lost 3 bases, and 2 bases stayed unmatched. CDR3 sequence (DNA): TGTGCCAGCAGCCCGACAGGGGACTATGGCTACACCTTC. It translates to CASSPTGDYGYTF.

This clone appeared a single time. The chain recombines TRBV27 with TRBJ2-1, with 9 positions matching TRBD2. The CDR3 loop spans 15 amino acids. Germline V gives CDR1 MNHEY, CDR2 SMNVEV (reference sequence). Unmatched junction bases numbered 7, after V lost 3 bases and J lost 7 bases. The CDR3 protein is CASSFGSGGMNEQFF. The CDR3 bases are TGTGCCAGCAGTTTTGGGAGCGGGGGGATGAATGAGCAGTTCTTC.

V and J are TRBV11-2 and TRBJ1-4; D unclear. Looked up from germline, CDR1 is SGHAT and CDR2 is FQNNGV. This CDR3 spans 15 amino acids. The V gene lost 3 bases and the J gene lost 6 bases, with 14 bases spanning the gap. CDR3 coding DNA: TGTGCCAGCAGCTTGGCGGGTTTTCATGATGAAAAACTGTTTTTT. It specifies CASSLAGFHDEKLFF.

This sequence joins TRBV5-1 and TRBJ1-1; no definite D call. The CDR3 contains 12 residues. CDR1 is SGHRS and CDR2 is YFSETQ in the germline V gene. Trimming left V 0 bases short and J 3 bases short, with 3 bases between. In DNA form, the CDR3 reads TGCGCCAGCAGCTTGGCGGACACTGAAGCTTTCTTT. It is translated as CASSLADTEAFF.

This chain joins TRBV19 and TRBJ2-5; 11 nucleotides align to TRBD2. CDR1 is LNHDA, CDR2 SQIVND, per germline (reference sequence). V was clipped by 6 bases and J by 7 bases; unmatched bases: 13. The CDR3 totals 16 residues. This chain's CDR3 is CASSYGTSGVLGTQYF. The CDR3 region has the DNA TGTGCCAGTAGCTACGGGACTAGCGGCGTCCTGGGGACCCAGTACTTC.

The J gene is TRBJ2-5, the V gene TRBV5-1; 7 bases fit TRBD1. Unmatched junction bases numbered 7, after V lost 5 bases and J lost 3 bases. The CDR3 totals 14 residues. The germline V gene has CDR1 SGHRS and CDR2 YFSETQ. The DNA for the CDR3 is TGCGCCAGCAGGCATAATACAGGGGAAGAGACCCAGTACTTC. As protein: CASRHNTGEETQYF.

The chain employs TRBV2 and TRBJ1-5; 10 nucleotides line up with TRBD1. The germline V gene encodes CDR1 SNHLY and CDR2 FYNNEI. The CDR3 has 16 amino acids. J was trimmed by 4 bases and V by 8 bases; bases with no gene match: 11. CDR3 sequence: CASPDRGLVRNQPQHF. CDR3 DNA: TGTGCCAGCCCGGACAGGGGGTTGGTGAGAAATCAGCCCCAGCATTTT.

The chain is built from TRBV6-5 and TRBJ2-2, with D possibly TRBD1 on 6 matching bases. V was trimmed by 5 bases and J by 6 bases, leaving 16 bases between them. From germline, CDR1 is MNHEY and CDR2 SVGAGI. The CDR3 has 15 amino acids. CDR3 coding DNA: TGTGCCAGCAGTAAACAGGGTATGATCGCCGGGGAGCTGTTTTTT. Amino acids: CASSKQGMIAGELFF.

The gene calls are TRBV5-6 and TRBJ1-5; 7 bases are a match to TRBD1. The CDR3 contains 14 residues. With 4 bases clipped from V and 2 bases from J, the junction kept 3 bases outside the gene matches. From germline, CDR1 is SGHDT and CDR2 YYEEEE. For the CDR3, the DNA is TGTGCCAGCAGCCGAACAGGGGGCAATCAGCCCCAGCATTTT. Amino acids: CASSRTGGNQPQHF.

The chain employs TRBV6-1 and TRBJ1-6, with 7 bases identical to TRBD1. CDR1 and CDR2 (germline): MNHNS, SASEGT. V lost 4 bases, J lost 0 bases, and 6 bases stayed unmatched. This CDR3 spans 17 amino acids. CDR3 bases: TGTGCCAGCAGTGTCCTTTGGACAGGCTCCTATAATTCACCCCTCCACTTT. Its protein is CASSVLWTGSYNSPLHF.

A remark on this clone: A junction boundary mismatches the germline segment, possibly from a read error. The J gene is TRBJ2-3, the V gene TRBV25-1; 9 nucleotides align to TRBD1. CDR3 length: 15 amino acids. Germline V gives CDR1 MGHDK, CDR2 SYGVNS. CDR3 amino acids: CASGEPGTGPDTQYF. CDR3 in DNA: TGTGCCAGCGGTGAACCCGGGACAGGGCCCGATACGCAGTATTTT.

CDR3 sequence: CASSGTGPNSPLHF. The CDR3, as DNA: TGTGCCAGCAGTGGGACAGGGCCGAATTCACCCCTCCACTTT. This rearrangement joins TRBV6-6 to TRBJ1-6, with 9 bases matching TRBD1. The CDR3 spans 14 residues. Germline CDR1 and CDR2: MNHNY and SVGAGI (reference sequence). With V trimmed by 5 bases and J by 7 bases, 3 bases remained unmatched.

The rearrangement links TRBV12-3 or TRBV12-4 to TRBJ2-7, with TRBD2 matching over 7 bases. The ends lost 6 bases at V and 6 bases at J; junction bases unmatched: 5. The CDR3 sequence is 12 residues long. CDR3 nucleotides: TGTGCCAGCAGACGAGCGGGATCCGAGCAGTACGTC. It translates to CASRRAGSEQYV.

This chain uses TRBV5-1 with TRBJ1-2; 10 bases are a match to TRBD1. The V and J ends lost 7 bases and 8 bases, in that order; junction bases with no gene match: 5. CDR3 size: 12 residues. Germline V gives CDR1 SGHRS, CDR2 YFSETQ. CDR3 sequence reads: CASEGQGMGYTF. For the CDR3, the DNA is TGCGCCAGCGAGGGACAGGGGATGGGCTACACCTTC.

The chain joins TRBV29-1 to TRBJ1-3, with D unclear. CDR3 length equals 12 residues. Germline CDR1 SQVTM, CDR2 ANQGSEA. V was cut by 7 bases and J by 1 base, with 8 bases left in between. CDR3 sequence: CSAIRSGNTIYF. CDR3 nucleotide sequence: TGCAGCGCAATCAGATCTGGAAACACCATATATTTT. Complete variable domain (other parts from reference TRBV29-1 and TRBJ1-3): SAVISQKPSRDICQRGTSLTIQCQVDSQVTMMFWYRQQPGQSLTLIATANQGSEATYESGFVIDKFPISRPNLTFSTLTVSNMSPEDSSIYLCSAIRSGNTIYFGEGSWLTVV.

This chain joins TRBV5-1 and TRBJ2-6, with a weak D call TRBD1 (6 bases). This CDR3 is built from 15 residues. Trimming shortened V by 7 bases and J by 2 bases, and 13 bases separated the two germline ends. Germline-derived CDR1 and CDR2 are SGHRS and YFSETQ. For the CDR3, the DNA is TGCGCCAGCTCCCAGCGGACAGCTGGGGCCAACGTCCTGACTTTC. Translating gives CASSQRTAGANVLTF.

The chain links TRBV7-9 to TRBJ1-3, with D uncertain. The CDR3 covers 17 residues. The germline V and J ends were trimmed by 6 bases and 1 base, with 19 bases remaining between them. The germline V gene has CDR1 SEHNR and CDR2 FQNEAQ (reference sequence). In DNA, the CDR3 is TGTGCCAGCAGATCTACAGCCGCCCCAATGTCTGGAAACACCATATATTTT. This translates into CASRSTAAPMSGNTIYF.

The table lists this clone with a few counts. This rearrangement joins TRBV12-3 or TRBV12-4 to TRBJ2-7; TRBD1 aligns across 9 bases. Germline trimming cut 4 bases from V and 3 bases from J; bases unmatched to any gene: 1. The CDR3 has 13 residues. CDR3: CASSWDRDYEQYV. CDR3 coding DNA: TGTGCCAGCAGTTGGGACAGGGACTACGAGCAGTACGTC.

This clone occurred once. The rearrangement joins TRBV4-2 to TRBJ2-6, with 7 bases matching TRBD1. V was pared by 1 base and J by 2 bases, with 2 bases of the junction left unmatched. The CDR3 is 16 residues long. The germline CDR1 and CDR2 sequences are LGHNA and YNFKEQ. This CDR3 reads CASSQGQGAGANVLTF. The CDR3, as DNA: TGTGCCAGCAGCCAAGGCCAGGGGGCTGGGGCCAACGTCCTGACTTTC.

The chain recombines TRBV27 with TRBJ2-5, with 10 bases matching TRBD2. Germline V lookup: CDR1 MNHEY, CDR2 SMNVEV (reference sequence). CDR3 length: 13 residues. J lost 10 bases, V lost 10 bases, and 12 bases had no gene match. The CDR3 spells CATSKRGGRDQYF. The CDR3 nucleotides read TGTGCCACCTCGAAGCGGGGGGGAAGAGACCAGTACTTC.

The V call is TRBV28, the J call TRBJ2-7; D gene uncertain. Trimming removed 4 bases from V and 0 bases from J, with 10 bases in between. The V gene's germline CDR1 is MDHEN and CDR2 SYDVKM. CDR3 length: 14 residues. CDR3 protein: CASSYSGRSYEQYV. CDR3 bases: TGTGCCAGCAGTTACTCAGGCCGCTCCTACGAGCAGTACGTC.

The chain uses TRBV7-9 and TRBJ1-5, with D possibly matching TRBD1 (5 bases). Germline-derived CDR1 and CDR2 are SEHNR and FQNEAQ (reference sequence). V lost 1 base and J 9 bases, leaving 10 bases between the germline ends. The CDR3 contains 13 residues. CDR3 nucleotides: TGTGCCAGCAGCTTAGGACAGTCGACGCCCCAGCATTTT. Protein sequence: CASSLGQSTPQHF.

This rearrangement joins TRBV29-1 to TRBJ2-3, with 7 bases aligning to TRBD1. In germline, CDR1 is SQVTM, CDR2 ANQGSEA. V dropped 4 bases and J dropped 1; count of bases not matched to a gene: 17. There are 18 residues in the CDR3. This CDR3 reads CSVVPGPRQGVRTDTQYF. In nucleotides, the CDR3 is TGCAGCGTTGTACCGGGCCCGCGGCAGGGGGTGCGCACAGATACGCAGTATTTT.

This clone showed up many times. V is TRBV19 and J is TRBJ1-1, with unresolved D. The CDR3 is 13 amino acids. The germline V gene encodes CDR1 LNHDA and CDR2 SQIVND (reference sequence). The V end was cut by 9 bases, the J end by 10 bases, with 21 bases between. DNA for the CDR3: TGTGCCAGCTATGATACCGTCTCTCTCGGAGCTTTCTTT. This sequence encodes CASYDTVSLGAFF.

The chain is built from TRBV5-5 and TRBJ2-1, with D unclear. V dropped 0 bases and J dropped 4 bases, with 5 bases sitting between them. The CDR3 is 13 residues long. Germline V CDR1 and CDR2: SGHKS, YYEKEE (reference sequence). The CDR3 is CASSLGQYNEQFF. The CDR3 DNA is TGTGCCAGCAGCTTGGGGCAATACAATGAGCAGTTCTTC.